The entry that follows covers one T cell receptor beta chain sequence. Its cognate antigen is unknown. The sample is drawn from a study of response to subunit inactivated influenza vaccine. Study results and limitations: The authors suggested that few new T cells are recruited per seasonal influenza vaccination.

Germline V gives CDR1 SGHRS, CDR2 YFSETQ. There are 15 residues in the CDR3. V shed 0 bases, J shed 5 bases, and the junction held 5 bases outside the gene matches. TCRdb redid the calling of the RT-PCR reads with MiXCR, one entry per CDR3 protein. Altogether about 240,000 distinct CDR3 sequences are present, 12% being singletons, with the ten largest covering roughly 7.7%. The chain has TRBV5-1 and TRBJ2-7; TRBD2 matches 10 bases. The clonotype comes from a man aged 45-65 years who received an inactivated influenza vaccine. This specimen consisted of non-naive T cells sorted from PBMCs, obtained 14 to 15 days before vaccination. The CDR3 loop is CASSLGSGGGDEQYF. The DNA of the CDR3 is TGCGCCAGCAGCTTGGGCAGCGGGGGGGGCGACGAGCAGTACTTC.